The clone carrying this TCR beta chain turned up a few times. MiXCR, run by TCRdb on the 5' RACE reads, gives a single entry per CDR3 protein. The table lists under 400,000 distinct CDR3 sequences, around 21% of them singletons. This sample was taken from a study of T-cell memory formation after mild COVID-19. CDR1 and CDR2 from the germline V gene are KGHDR and SFDVKD. V was trimmed by 2 bases and J by 0 bases, leaving 7 bases between them. The CDR3 has 16 residues. The specimen was PBMCs or a T cell subset sorted from them (not recorded which). The chain couples TRBV24-1 to TRBJ2-6, with D unclear. The sequence was obtained from an adult woman who had mild COVID-19 (a few samples of this study predate the infection). Cell type and time point are not known. CDR3 residues: CATSDSTVSGANVLTF. CDR3 in DNA: TGTGCCACCAGTGATTCGACGGTCTCTGGGGCCAACGTCCTGACTTTC.